This T cell receptor beta chain comes out of a study of blood T cell repertoires in COVID-19. Study background: Some COVID-19 samples were acute and others convalescent; all came from the United States, Italy and Spain.

Seattle enrolled patients during active infection and tracked them longitudinally. Authors' methods: Reference gene primer amplification in the assay estimated nucleated cell counts. The method was immunoSEQ multiplex PCR; TCRdb's version includes in-frame clones alone and lacks a portion of them. That table gives V, J and clone size, and the DNA gave D and trimming. The sample yields 250,000 to 300,000 clones, about 90% seen once. V lost 4 bases and J lost 5, with 11 bases in between. Germline CDR1 KGHDR, CDR2 SFDVKD. The CDR3 is 14 residues long. The TCR originated in a woman aged 25 to 39 with COVID-19, enrolled during active disease. Sequencing was performed on peripheral blood. J is TRBJ1-5 and V is TRBV24-1; D perhaps matches TRBD1 (5 bases). The DNA of the CDR3 is TGTGCCACCAGTGACGGCAGGGTTTATCAGCCCCAGCATTTT. It is translated as CATSDGRVYQPQHF.